The source of this T cell receptor (beta chain) is a study of shared clonotypes between healthy human individuals. Data came from immunoSEQ multiplex PCR; TCRdb stores just in-frame clones and leaves some out. Among about 2.4 million clones listed, 90% to 95% were seen once. CDR1 and CDR2 (germline): LNHDA, SQIVND (reference sequence). The CDR3 spans 16 residues. Trimming took 4 bases from V and 8 from J, leaving 20 bases between them. Every donor was a Caucasian adult from Nashville, Tennessee. This clone came up once. The chain is built from TRBV19 and TRBJ1-4, with D perhaps matching TRBD1 (6 bases). The material sequenced was naive CD4+ T cells sorted from blood. Indicated subset: CD45RA+ positively selected. The receptor's source is a man between 18 and 35 years old in good health. Here the CDR3 DNA reads TGTGCCAGTAGTACCCAGGGGACACCCCGACAGGAAAAACTGTTTTTT. It is translated as CASSTQGTPRQEKLFF.